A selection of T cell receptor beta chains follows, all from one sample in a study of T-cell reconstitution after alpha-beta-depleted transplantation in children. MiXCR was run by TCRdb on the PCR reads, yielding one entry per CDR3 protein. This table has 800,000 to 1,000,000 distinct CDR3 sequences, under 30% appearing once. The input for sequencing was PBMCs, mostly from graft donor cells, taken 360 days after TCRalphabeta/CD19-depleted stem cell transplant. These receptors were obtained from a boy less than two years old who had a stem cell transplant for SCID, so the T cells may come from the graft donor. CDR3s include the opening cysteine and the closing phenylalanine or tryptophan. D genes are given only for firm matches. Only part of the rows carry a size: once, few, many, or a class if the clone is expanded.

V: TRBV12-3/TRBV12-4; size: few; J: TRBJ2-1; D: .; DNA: TGTGCCAGCAGTTCGGCTCAGACTTACAATGAGCAGTTCTTC; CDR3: CASSSAQTYNEQFF
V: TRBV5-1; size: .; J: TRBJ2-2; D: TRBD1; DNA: TGCGCCAGCAGCTTGAACGGGGACAGGGCCTATTTT; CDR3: CASSLNGDRAYF
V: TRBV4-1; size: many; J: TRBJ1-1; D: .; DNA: TGCGCCAGCAGCCAAGATGGCTTCATGAACACTGAAGCTTTCTTT; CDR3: CASSQDGFMNTEAFF
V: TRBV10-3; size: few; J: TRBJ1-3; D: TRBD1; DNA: TGTGCCATCACATTTGACAGGGTGGCTGGAAACACCATATATTTT; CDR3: CAITFDRVAGNTIYF
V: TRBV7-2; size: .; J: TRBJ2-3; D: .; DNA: TGTGCCAGCAGCTTAGGAAGGAGTCAGCAGTATTTT; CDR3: CASSLGRSQQYF
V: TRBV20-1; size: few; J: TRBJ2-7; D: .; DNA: TGCAGTGCTGGGACTTTATCCTACGAGCAGTACTTC; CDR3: CSAGTLSYEQYF
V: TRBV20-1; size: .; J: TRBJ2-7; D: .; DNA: TGCAGTGCTAGAAGCACGCGGTGGAACTCCTACGAGCAGTACTTC; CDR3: CSARSTRWNSYEQYF
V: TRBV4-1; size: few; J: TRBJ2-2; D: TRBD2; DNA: TGCGCCAGCAGCTCCAGGGGCGGGGGGGCGAACACCGGGGAGCTGTTTTTT; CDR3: CASSSRGGGANTGELFF
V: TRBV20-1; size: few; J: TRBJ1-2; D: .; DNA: TGCAGTGCCCGGGGTTGGACCACTCTTGACTACACCTTC; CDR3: CSARGWTTLDYTF
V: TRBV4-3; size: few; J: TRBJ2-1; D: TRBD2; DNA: TGCGCCAGCAGCCAAGTTGGACTAGCGGGGGCCCCTGGGTACAATGAGCAGTTCTTC; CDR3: CASSQVGLAGAPGYNEQFF
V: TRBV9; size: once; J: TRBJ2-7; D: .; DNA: TGTGCCAGCAGCGAGGCAGGGAGTGTGTACGAGCAGTACTTC; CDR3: CASSEAGSVYEQYF
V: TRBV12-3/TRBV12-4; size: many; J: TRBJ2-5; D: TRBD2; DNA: TGTGCCAGCAGTTATGCCCTGACTAGCGTAGAGACCCAGTACTTC; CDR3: CASSYALTSVETQYF
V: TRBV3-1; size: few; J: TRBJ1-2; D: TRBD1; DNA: TGTGCCAGCAGTCACAGGGGGCTCTATGGCTACACCTTC; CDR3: CASSHRGLYGYTF
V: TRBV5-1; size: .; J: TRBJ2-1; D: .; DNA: TGCGCCAGTACCAGGGTTAAGGGGATATACAATGAGCAGTTCTTC; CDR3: CASTRVKGIYNEQFF
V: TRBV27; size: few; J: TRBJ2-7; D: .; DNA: TGTGCCAGCAGTTGGGTCGGAGGCTACGAGCAGTACTTC; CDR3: CASSWVGGYEQYF
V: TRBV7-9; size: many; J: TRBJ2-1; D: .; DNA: TGTGCCAGCAGCCTAGGCTGGGCTAGCGACTCCTACAATGAGCAGTTCTTC; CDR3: CASSLGWASDSYNEQFF
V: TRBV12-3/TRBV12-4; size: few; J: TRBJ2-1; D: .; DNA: TGTGCCAGCAGTTTATGGGTAACCCGGGACCGACCCTACAATGAGCAGTTCTTC; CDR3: CASSLWVTRDRPYNEQFF
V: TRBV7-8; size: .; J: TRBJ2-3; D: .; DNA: TGTGCCAGCAGCTTAGATGGGGGGCGCTCAGATACGCAGTATTTT; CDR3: CASSLDGGRSDTQYF
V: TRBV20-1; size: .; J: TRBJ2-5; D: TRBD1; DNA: TGCAGTGCCCCCGGACAGGGCCAAGAGACCCAGTACTTC; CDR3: CSAPGQGQETQYF
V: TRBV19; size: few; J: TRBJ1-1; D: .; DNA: TGTGCCAGTAGTATGCGGTCGACGGGGAACACTGAAGCTTTCTTT; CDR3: CASSMRSTGNTEAFF
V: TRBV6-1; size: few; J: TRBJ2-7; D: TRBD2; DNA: TGTGCCAGCAGAAAATTAACCTACCGACTAGCGGCCACTAGGGAGCAGTACTTC; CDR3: CASRKLTYRLAATREQYF
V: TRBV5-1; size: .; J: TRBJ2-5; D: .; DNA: TGCGCCAGCAGCTTGGGAGAGACCGGAAAAGGGACCCAGTACTTC; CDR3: CASSLGETGKGTQYF
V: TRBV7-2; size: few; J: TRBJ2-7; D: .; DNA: TGTGCCAGCAGCTTAATTGCTTCCTACGAGCAGTACTTC; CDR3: CASSLIASYEQYF
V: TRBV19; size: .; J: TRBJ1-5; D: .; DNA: TGTGCCAGTAGTATTTTGGCGCGCGGTCAGCCCCAGCATTTT; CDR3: CASSILARGQPQHF
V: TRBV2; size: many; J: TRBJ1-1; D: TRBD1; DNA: TGTGCCAGCAGTACTCCGGGACAGTCGAACACTGAAGCTTTCTTT; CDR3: CASSTPGQSNTEAFF
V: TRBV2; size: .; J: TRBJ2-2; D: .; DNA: TGTGCCAGCCGTGGGGTTACCGGGGAGCTGTTTTTT; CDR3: CASRGVTGELFF
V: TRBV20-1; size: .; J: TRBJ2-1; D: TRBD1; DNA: TGCAGTGCTAGAGATCCAGGGGGCGCAGCCTCCTACAATGAGCAGTTCTTC; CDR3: CSARDPGGAASYNEQFF
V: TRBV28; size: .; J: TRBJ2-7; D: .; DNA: TGTGCCAGCAGAGGCAACTACGAGCAGTACTTC; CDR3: CASRGNYEQYF
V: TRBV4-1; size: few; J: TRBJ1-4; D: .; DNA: TGCGCCAGCAGCCAAGTCTTACAGCAGTCGAATGAAAAACTGTTTTTT; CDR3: CASSQVLQQSNEKLFF
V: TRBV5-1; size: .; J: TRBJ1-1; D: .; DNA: TGCGCCAGCAGCATTCCGACCAAGAACACTGAAGCTTTCTTT; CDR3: CASSIPTKNTEAFF
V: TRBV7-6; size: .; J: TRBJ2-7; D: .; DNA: TGTGCCAGCAGCCTCAGATCGGTAAACCTCTACGAGCAGTACTTC; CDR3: CASSLRSVNLYEQYF
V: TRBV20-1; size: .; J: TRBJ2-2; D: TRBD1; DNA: TGCAGTGCTTCTGGACAGGTCTCCAACACCGGGGAGCTGTTTTTT; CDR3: CSASGQVSNTGELFF
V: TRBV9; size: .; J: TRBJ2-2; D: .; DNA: TGTGCCAGCAGCGTAGCGGCAGGGTCGGAGGAGCTGTTTTTT; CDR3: CASSVAAGSEELFF
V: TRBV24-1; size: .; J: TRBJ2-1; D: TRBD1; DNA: TGTGCCACCAGTGGTCAGGACAGGGGGTCGTCAAGGAGGAATGAGCAGTTCTTC; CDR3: CATSGQDRGSSRRNEQFF
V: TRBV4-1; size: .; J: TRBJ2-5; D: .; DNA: TGCGCCAGCAGCCTAACAGGCGGAGGGACCCAGTACTTC; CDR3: CASSLTGGGTQYF
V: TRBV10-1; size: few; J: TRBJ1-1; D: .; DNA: TGCGCCAGCAGTGTCGAACCGAACACTGAAGCTTTCTTT; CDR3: CASSVEPNTEAFF
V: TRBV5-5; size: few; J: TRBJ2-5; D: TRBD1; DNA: TGTGCCAGCAGCTTATTACAGGGGATAGAGACCCAGTACTTC; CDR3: CASSLLQGIETQYF
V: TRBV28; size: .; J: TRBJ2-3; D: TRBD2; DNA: TGTGCCGGAGGACTAGCGGGGGATACGCAGTATTTT; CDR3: CAGGLAGDTQYF
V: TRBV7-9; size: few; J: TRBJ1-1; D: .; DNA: TGTGCCAGCAGCTTTCCCAGGGGACGTAAGGCTGAAGCTTTCTTT; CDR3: CASSFPRGRKAEAFF
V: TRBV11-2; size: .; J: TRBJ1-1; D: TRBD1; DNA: TGTGCCAGCAGCTTCGAACAGGGGGCTATCAAAGCTTTCTTT; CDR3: CASSFEQGAIKAFF
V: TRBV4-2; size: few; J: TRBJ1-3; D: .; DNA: TGTGCCAGCAGCCAGGACACCTCTGGAAACACCATATATTTT; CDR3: CASSQDTSGNTIYF
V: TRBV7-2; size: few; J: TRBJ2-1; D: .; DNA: TGTGCCAGCAGCTTAGCGTATGATTTCGGGAATGAGCAGTTCTTC; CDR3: CASSLAYDFGNEQFF